This T cell receptor beta chain was recorded in a study of T cell responses to AZD1222 COVID-19 vaccine. Whole-study results and caveats: With two AZD1222 doses given, Spike-specific TCR breadth and depth both rose.

This clone appeared a single time. Its antigen is currently unknown. Measured with immunoSEQ multiplex PCR; TCRdb has only the in-frame clones, and not every one. The table lists more than 95,000 clones, more than 70% of them singletons, with 8% to 13% in the top ten. The source was peripheral blood, collected on day 0 of AZD1222 vaccination. The source is an adult in good health.

CDR3 sequence: CASSMLGSPLHF. As DNA, the CDR3 is TGTGCCAGTAGTATGTTAGGGTCACCCCTCCACTTT. The chain is built from TRBV19 and TRBJ1-6, with D unclear. The CDR3 has 12 amino acids. Deletions cut 3 bases from V and 10 bases from J, with 7 bases between. Germline-derived CDR1 and CDR2 are LNHDA and SQIVND (reference sequence).